The T cell receptor beta chain described here comes from a study of cytomegalovirus exposure and HLA in healthy donors. Study at large: Across some 400 genotyped donors, over 70% landed in the Caucasian-associated ancestry cluster.

The CDR3 totals 13 residues. Germline CDR1 is SQVTM and CDR2 is ANQGSEA. Germline trimming cut 5 bases from V and 6 bases from J; bases unmatched to any gene: 1. The study's findings and limits: For most subjects, TCR beta sequences were reported to predict HLA-A and HLA-B alleles with accuracy. Per published reports, the classifier diagnosed cytomegalovirus status with high specificity and sensitivity. Clonal expansion was found to be greater in HLA-associated TCR beta chains than in equally common others in a later analysis.

Points on this clone: Its target is unknown.

PCR employed 60 Vbeta and 13 Jbeta primers. Some clones are missing from TCRdb's copy, which holds only in-frame ones; the method was immunoSEQ multiplex PCR. The sample carries approximately 100,000 clones, 55% to 65% recorded once. The TCR comes from a man aged 25 to 40 in good health and CMV-seropositive. Source material: PBMCs. This rearrangement joins TRBV29-1 to TRBJ2-3; 14 bases fit TRBD2. CDR3 DNA: TGCAGCGTTCGACTAGCGGGGGGGGATACGCAGTATTTT. This encodes CSVRLAGGDTQYF.